Detailed here is one TCR beta chain. In the same sample, other DNA sequences code for this CDR3. Repertoires were generated with immunoSEQ multiplex PCR, while TCRdb's copy carries only in-frame clones and drops some. Of some 1.1 million clones in the sample, 60% to 80% were seen once. The entry originates in a study of shared clonotypes between healthy human individuals. Per germline, CDR1 SGHRS and CDR2 YFSETQ. The CDR3 runs 12 residues. V lost 2 bases and J lost 1, with 3 bases in between. The sample comprised memory CD4+ T cells from PBMCs. Documented subset: CD45RA-negative fraction. The receptor was derived from a young man in good health. Some clones in this sample may be carry-over from other donors' samples. This rearrangement joins TRBV5-1 to TRBJ2-5, with D unresolved. The CDR3 bases are TGCGCCAGCAGCTTAACCCAAGAGACCCAGTACTTC. Protein: CASSLTQETQYF.